These 20 T cell receptor beta chains share one sample of origin, sequenced in a study of beta chain features in type 1 diabetes. These TCRs are of unknown antigen specificity. Study results and caveats: A moderate, significant TCRB CDR3 shortening appeared in type 1 diabetes across four CD4+ subsets.

The whole isolated RNA underwent reverse transcription, so sequencing captured expressed TCRB transcripts. Some clones are missing from TCRdb's copy, which holds only in-frame ones; the method was immunoSEQ multiplex PCR. This table holds roughly 400,000 clones, over 8.5% found once. The sequencing input was central memory CD4+ T cells from blood. Receptors originate from a man aged 25-45 years with type 1 diabetes.

Comment on this clone: A much larger clone lies one base from this, so it may be a read error. The rearrangement links TRBV5-6 to TRBJ1-2, with a possible D match to TRBD1 (5 bases). Trimming left V 0 bases short and J 2 bases short, with 11 bases between. From germline, CDR1 is SGHDT and CDR2 YYEEEE. The CDR3 totals 15 residues. The CDR3 region has the DNA TGTGCCAGCAGCTTGGGGGCAGGGATAAACTATGGCTACACCTTC. Encoded protein: CASSLGAGINYGYTF. Full variable domain (rest looked up from reference TRBV5-6 and TRBJ1-2): DAGVTQSPTHLIKTRGQQVTLRCSPKSGHDTVSWYQQALGQGPQFIFQYYEEEERQRGNFPDRFSGHQFPNYSSELNVNALLLGDSALYLCASSLGAGINYGYTFGSGTRLTVV.

This clone was seen only a few times. The chain recombines TRBV15 with TRBJ2-2; perhaps TRBD1 as D (5 bases). V lost 2 bases and J lost 0, with 16 bases in between. Germline CDR1 is LNHNV and CDR2 is YYDKDF (reference sequence). The CDR3 totals 18 residues. The CDR3 reads CATSRSRTRLSNTGELFF. DNA for the CDR3: TGTGCCACCAGCAGATCCCGGACACGACTCTCGAACACCGGGGAGCTGTTTTTT. The variable domain in full, with the rest retrieved from reference TRBV15 and TRBJ2-2, is DAMVIQNPRYQVTQFGKPVTLSCSQTLNHNVMYWYQQKSSQAPKLLFHYYDKDFNNEADTPDNFQSRRPNTSFCFLDIRSPGLGDTAMYLCATSRSRTRLSNTGELFFGEGSRLTVL.

The genes are TRBV7-2 and TRBJ2-3; no firm D call. Germline CDR1 is SGHTA and CDR2 is FQGNSA. The CDR3 is made up of 14 amino acids. V shed 1 base and J shed 2 bases, with 7 bases lying between them. The CDR3 spells CASSLDHYTDTQYF. The CDR3 DNA is TGTGCCAGCAGCTTAGATCACTACACAGATACGCAGTATTTT.

The genes are TRBV2 and TRBJ2-3, with 7 positions matching TRBD2. The ends lost 6 bases at V and 3 bases at J; junction bases unmatched: 6. The germline CDR1 and CDR2 sequences are SNHLY and FYNNEI. This CDR3 region has 14 residues. CDR3 nucleotides: TGTGCCAGCAGGTCGGGACTAAGAACAGATACGCAGTATTTT. Translation gives CASRSGLRTDTQYF. The complete variable domain, with remaining parts taken from reference TRBV2 and TRBJ2-3, reads EPEVTQTPSHQVTQMGQEVILRCVPISNHLYFYWYRQILGQKVEFLVSFYNNEISEKSEIFDDQFSVERPDGSNFTLKIRSTKLEDSAMYFCASRSGLRTDTQYFGPGTRLTVL.

This clone was recorded a few times. The chain employs TRBV9 and TRBJ2-2; D not certain. Deletions cut 2 bases from V and 6 bases from J, with 8 bases between. The CDR3 is 13 residues long. Germline-derived CDR1 and CDR2 are SGDLS and YYNGEE. The DNA for the CDR3 is TGTGCCAGCAGCGTCGAAAGGTCCGGGGAGCTGTTTTTT. The encoded protein is CASSVERSGELFF.

The table lists this clone with a few counts. CDR3: CASSIDGLRGRIYF. For the CDR3, the DNA is TGTGCCAGTAGTATTGACGGTCTCCGGGGTCGAATATACTTC. This chain connects TRBV19 to TRBJ2-7, with D possibly matching TRBD2 (5 bases). Germline CDR1 and CDR2: LNHDA and SQIVND (reference sequence). Trimming removed 3 bases from V and 13 bases from J, with 22 bases in between. The CDR3 has 14 amino acids.

This clone was counted a few times. This chain connects TRBV30 to TRBJ2-7, with 7 bases that match TRBD2. The J segment lost 0 bases and the V segment lost 1 base, leaving 3 bases of the junction unmatched. The germline gives CDR1 GTSNPN, CDR2 SVGIG (reference sequence). CDR3 length: 14 amino acids. The CDR3 is CAWSGGGSSYEQYF. CDR3 DNA: TGTGCCTGGAGTGGGGGGGGAAGCTCCTACGAGCAGTACTTC.

The J gene is TRBJ2-1, the V gene TRBV19, with D perhaps matching TRBD2 (6 bases). V lost 7 bases, J lost 4 bases, and 17 bases lay in between. Germline CDR1 reads LNHDA; CDR2 reads SQIVND (reference sequence). The CDR3 is 15 residues long. The CDR3 nucleotides read TGTGCCAGTATTCCTTGGGTAGCGGTTTACAATGAGCAGTTCTTC. Its protein is CASIPWVAVYNEQFF.

The rearrangement joins TRBV5-4 to TRBJ1-1, with a possible D match to TRBD1 (6 bases). This CDR3 is 16 amino acids long. Germline CDR1 is SGHNT and CDR2 is YYREEE (reference sequence). Trimming pared 6 bases from V and 1 base from J, leaving 19 bases between. The CDR3 coding sequence is TGTGCCAGCACTAAGGGGGGGGCAGAAGGGAACACTGAAGCTTTCTTT. As protein: CASTKGGAEGNTEAFF.

This clone was seen only a few times. The J gene is TRBJ2-1, the V gene TRBV4-1, with D perhaps matching TRBD1 (6 bases). The CDR3 contains 12 residues. Deletions cut 5 bases from V and 8 bases from J, with 10 bases between. Germline values: CDR1 MGHRA, CDR2 YSYEKL. Here the CDR3 DNA reads TGCGCCAGCAGCAAGGGGGTCGATGAGCAGTTCTTC. It yields the protein CASSKGVDEQFF.

V usage is TRBV19 and J usage is TRBJ2-1, with 9 bases aligning to TRBD2. This CDR3 is 15 amino acids long. Per germline, CDR1 LNHDA and CDR2 SQIVND (reference sequence). V lost 3 bases to trimming and J lost 6 bases; unmatched junction nucleotides: 6. CDR3 loop: CASSMGAGGRNEQFF. Written as DNA, the CDR3 is TGTGCCAGTAGTATGGGAGCGGGAGGACGCAATGAGCAGTTCTTC. Full variable domain (rest looked up from reference TRBV19 and TRBJ2-1): DGGITQSPKYLFRKEGQNVTLSCEQNLNHDAMYWYRQDPGQGLRLIYYSQIVNDFQKGDIAEGYSVSREKKESFPLTVTSAQKNPTAFYLCASSMGAGGRNEQFFGPGTRLTVL.

The rearrangement joins TRBV2 to TRBJ1-5; D is uncertain. This CDR3 region has 14 residues. V was trimmed by 5 bases and J by 5 bases, leaving 13 bases between them. CDR1 and CDR2 (germline): SNHLY, FYNNEI. DNA of the CDR3: TGTGCCAGCAGTTTGATCAGCGGGGATCAGCCCCAGCATTTT. Protein sequence: CASSLISGDQPQHF.

About this clone itself: Other DNA sequences in the sample encode the same CDR3. CDR3 in amino acids: CASSLVLNTEAFF. The CDR3 DNA is TGTGCCAGCAGCTTAGTACTCAACACTGAAGCTTTCTTT. The genes are TRBV7-9 and TRBJ1-1; D gene ambiguous. The CDR3 is 13 residues long. Looked up from germline, CDR1 is SEHNR and CDR2 is FQNEAQ (reference sequence). Trimming stripped 1 base from V and 2 bases from J, with 5 bases between. The complete variable domain, with remaining parts taken from reference TRBV7-9 and TRBJ1-1, reads DTGVSQNPRHKITKRGQNVTFRCDPISEHNRLYWYRQTLGQGPEFLTYFQNEAQLEKSRLLSDRFSAERPKGSFSTLEIQRTEQGDSAMYLCASSLVLNTEAFFGQGTRLTVV.

The chain recombines TRBV28 with TRBJ2-2, with D unresolved. V lost 6 bases and J lost 2, with 13 bases in between. The CDR3 sequence is 15 residues long. Germline lookup yields CDR1 MDHEN and CDR2 SYDVKM. The CDR3 coding sequence is TGTGCCAGCAGCCACGTCCCCGTAAACACCGGGGAGCTGTTTTTT. It yields the protein CASSHVPVNTGELFF.

CDR3 region: CASSLDSHDTGELFF. CDR3 DNA sequence: TGTGCCAGCAGCTTAGACTCTCATGACACCGGGGAGCTGTTTTTT. V is TRBV9 and J is TRBJ2-2; D gene uncertain. This CDR3 region has 15 residues. V shed 4 bases and J shed 3 bases, with 13 bases lying between them. Germline V gene data show CDR1 as SGDLS and CDR2 as YYNGEE.

The chain couples TRBV19 to TRBJ2-6, with D perhaps matching TRBD1 or TRBD2 (5 bases each). Germline V gene lookup returns CDR1 LNHDA and CDR2 SQIVND (reference sequence). The CDR3 runs to 17 residues. V was shortened by 1 base and J by 2 bases, with 12 bases between the two germline ends. CDR3 bases: TGTGCCAGTAGTATAGGAGGGGCTTACCCTGGGGCCAACGTCCTGACTTTC. Amino acids: CASSIGGAYPGANVLTF.

There are a few counts of this clone. The chain couples TRBV19 to TRBJ2-7; 7 nucleotides align to TRBD1. The CDR3 is 13 amino acids. The V gene's germline CDR1 is LNHDA and CDR2 SQIVND (reference sequence). The junction had 5 bases not matched to a gene; V was cut back by 2 bases and J by 7 bases. CDR3: CASSIKGAREQYF. The DNA for the CDR3 is TGTGCCAGTAGTATAAAGGGGGCTCGGGAGCAGTACTTC.

This CDR3 reads CASSEARDQPQHF. CDR3 DNA sequence: TGTGCCAGCAGTGAAGCTAGGGACCAGCCCCAGCATTTT. The chain recombines TRBV2 with TRBJ1-5; D is perhaps TRBD1 (5 bases). The CDR3 length is 13 residues. Trimming left V 0 bases short and J 7 bases short, with 7 bases between. In germline, CDR1 is SNHLY, CDR2 FYNNEI. The entire variable domain, with the rest obtained from reference TRBV2 and TRBJ1-5, is as follows: EPEVTQTPSHQVTQMGQEVILRCVPISNHLYFYWYRQILGQKVEFLVSFYNNEISEKSEIFDDQFSVERPDGSNFTLKIRSTKLEDSAMYFCASSEARDQPQHFGDGTRLSIL.

This clone was picked up a small number of times. The chain joins TRBV6-1 to TRBJ2-1; 9 nucleotides match TRBD2. V was pared by 5 bases and J by 8 bases, with 7 bases of the junction left unmatched. Germline V CDR1 and CDR2: MNHNS, SASEGT. This CDR3 spans 14 amino acids. The CDR3: CASSSSGVRDEQFF. As DNA, the CDR3 is TGTGCCAGCAGTTCTAGCGGGGTGAGGGATGAGCAGTTCTTC.

This clone was picked up a small number of times. V gene TRBV30 combines with J gene TRBJ2-2; D ambiguous. The germline V and J ends were trimmed by 3 bases and 4 bases, with 12 bases remaining between them. CDR3 length equals 14 residues. The V gene's germline CDR1 is GTSNPN and CDR2 SVGIG (reference sequence). The CDR3 coding sequence is TGTGCCTGGAGGCCTGCCCCTGGCACCGGGGAGCTGTTTTTT. Translation: CAWRPAPGTGELFF.